These 20 T cell receptor beta chains were sequenced from one sample in a study of CD8+CD57+ T cells in acquired aplastic anemia. An expansion of CD8+CD57+ cells by flow cytometry had been shown in patients chosen for sequencing. CDR3 and TCR beta VDJ profiling relied on genomic DNA as the template. TCRdb re-called the reads with MiXCR, one entry per CDR3 protein. The sample shows a few hundred thousand distinct CDR3 sequences, over 40% of them seen only once. The sequenced sample consisted of sorted CD4+, CD8+, or CD8+CD57+ T cells (not recorded which) from PBMCs. The receptors stem from a human donor with aplastic anemia.

The chain recombines TRBV6-1 with TRBJ2-7; D unclear. Germline CDR1 and CDR2: MNHNS and SASEGT. The germline V and J ends were trimmed by 4 bases and 9 bases, with 10 bases remaining between them. The CDR3 totals 11 residues. The CDR3 loop is CASSVPLGQYF. The CDR3 DNA is TGTGCCAGCAGTGTGCCCTTAGGGCAGTACTTC.

V is TRBV7-8 and J is TRBJ2-7; D perhaps matches TRBD1 (6 bases). The CDR3 has 15 residues. Trimming removed 1 base at V and 6 bases at J, with 16 bases between. Germline V gives CDR1 SGHVS, CDR2 FQNEAQ. The CDR3 region is CASSLGVLGAGEQYF. The CDR3 region has the DNA TGTGCCAGCAGCTTAGGAGTCTTGGGGGCCGGCGAGCAGTACTTC. Variable domain in full (rest from reference TRBV7-8 and TRBJ2-7): GAGVSQSPRYKVAKRGQDVALRCDPISGHVSLFWYQQALGQGPEFLTYFQNEAQLDKSGLPSDRFFAERPEGSVSTLKIQRTQQEDSAVYLCASSLGVLGAGEQYFGPGTRLTVT.

In its sample, this clonotype was seen many times. This chain uses TRBV20-1 with TRBJ1-6; 7 nucleotides match TRBD1. V shed 1 base, J shed 11 bases, and the junction held 8 bases outside the gene matches. Germline CDR1 is DFQATT and CDR2 is SNEGSKA (reference sequence). The CDR3 has 14 residues. This CDR3 reads CSARGEGGSAPLHF. CDR3 DNA sequence: TGCAGTGCTAGAGGCGAAGGGGGCAGTGCACCCCTCCACTTT.

This clonotype was counted ten times or more. The V and J genes are TRBV20-1 and TRBJ1-3; possible D gene TRBD1, 6 bases. The germline V gene has CDR1 DFQATT and CDR2 SNEGSKA (reference sequence). The CDR3 has 14 residues. Trimming stripped 6 bases from V and 8 bases from J, with 20 bases between. The CDR3, as DNA: TGCAGTGCGTTTACAGGGAAAAACGAGGACACCATATATTTT. Translated, it gives CSAFTGKNEDTIYF.

To note about this clonotype: A much larger clone lies a single base off, so this may be a read error. The rearrangement joins TRBV20-1 to TRBJ2-1; 11 nucleotides agree with TRBD2. V trimming: 1 base; J trimming: 9 bases; junction bases outside the gene matches: 17. CDR3 length: 18 amino acids. Germline V lookup: CDR1 DFQATT, CDR2 SNEGSKA (reference sequence). CDR3 protein: CSARGSTSGGGTYAEQFF. The CDR3 coding sequence is TGCAGTGCTAGAGGTTCCACTAGCGGGGGAGGTACTTACGCTGAGCAGTTCTTC.

The chain couples TRBV7-3 to TRBJ2-2; D is uncertain. This CDR3 has 11 amino acids. CDR1 is SGHTA, CDR2 FQGTGA, per germline. V was pared by 4 bases and J by 8 bases, with 5 bases between. CDR3 region: CASSSEGELFF. The CDR3 DNA reads as TGTGCCAGCAGCTCCGAGGGGGAGCTGTTTTTT.

This clonotype has only one observation. This may stem from a read error, because a much larger clone lies one nucleotide away. V gene TRBV5-1 combines with J gene TRBJ1-6, with D possibly being TRBD1 (6 bases). CDR3 length: 15 amino acids. Germline V CDR1 and CDR2: SGHRS, YFSETQ. Between the trimmed V and J ends, which lost 2 bases and 7 bases, there was a span of 13 bases. CDR3 sequence reads: CASSFTGALNSPLHF. The CDR3 DNA reads TGCGCCAGCAGCTTTACGGGGGCCCTGAATTCACCCCTCCACTTT.

This clonotype came up many times. The chain recombines TRBV6-6 with TRBJ1-3, with a possible D match to TRBD1 (6 bases). Germline CDR1 MNHNY, CDR2 SVGAGI (reference sequence). Trimming removed 8 bases from V and 2 bases from J, with 13 bases in between. The CDR3 contains 14 residues. This CDR3 is CASLGRGTGNTIYF. CDR3 in DNA: TGTGCCAGCCTGGGCAGGGGAACTGGAAACACCATATATTTT.

In this sample, this clonotype turned up many times. This chain uses TRBV4-1 with TRBJ1-4; tentative D call: TRBD1 (5 bases). The CDR3 totals 13 residues. Germline CDR1 and CDR2: MGHRA and YSYEKL. V gave up 3 bases and J gave up 7 bases, with 9 bases separating them. DNA for the CDR3: TGCGCCAGCAGCCAGGGACTTAGTGAAAAACTGTTTTTT. This codes for CASSQGLSEKLFF.

Ten or more counts support this clonotype. V gene TRBV7-8 combines with J gene TRBJ1-3; D might be TRBD1 (6 bases). Germline lookup yields CDR1 SGHVS and CDR2 FQNEAQ. CDR3 size: 15 residues. V dropped 4 bases and J dropped 0 bases, with 10 bases sitting between them. The CDR3 DNA sequence: TGTGCCAGCAGCTCCGACAGGATCTCTGGAAACACCATATATTTT. Protein sequence: CASSSDRISGNTIYF.

This sequence joins TRBV12-3 or TRBV12-4 and TRBJ1-5; D ambiguous. The CDR3 is made up of 12 amino acids. V was pared by 6 bases and J by 4 bases, with 7 bases between. The CDR3 region is CASRPGNQPQHF. Written as DNA, the CDR3 is TGTGCCAGCAGACCGGGGAATCAGCCCCAGCATTTT.

The chain has TRBV7-2 and TRBJ1-2; 7 positions match TRBD1. The germline V gene encodes CDR1 SGHTA and CDR2 FQGNSA. The CDR3 loop spans 15 amino acids. V was pared by 1 base and J by 8 bases, with 10 bases of the junction left unmatched. The CDR3 coding sequence is TGTGCCAGCAGCTTAGTTGGACAGGTTTTCCTCGGCTACACCTTC. This encodes CASSLVGQVFLGYTF. Full variable domain (remainder filled in from reference TRBV7-2 and TRBJ1-2): GAGVSQSPSNKVTEKGKDVELRCDPISGHTALYWYRQSLGQGLEFLIYFQGNSAPDKSGLPSDRFSAERTGGSVSTLTIQRTQQEDSAVYLCASSLVGQVFLGYTFGSGTRLTVV.

This chain links TRBV20-1 with TRBJ2-7, with D perhaps TRBD1 (5 bases). CDR1 DFQATT and CDR2 SNEGSKA come from the germline V gene (reference sequence). V lost 6 bases and J 3 bases, leaving 12 bases between the germline ends. CDR3 length: 12 amino acids. Written as DNA, the CDR3 is TGCAGTGCGCCCGACAGCCACTACGAGCAGTACTTC. This sequence encodes CSAPDSHYEQYF.

The V and J genes are TRBV5-8 and TRBJ2-7; 8 bases match TRBD1. Germline V gene data show CDR1 as SGHTS and CDR2 as YDEGEE. Trimming cost V 0 bases and J 5 bases; bases outside gene matches: 10. The CDR3 contains 16 residues. CDR3 DNA: TGTGCCAGCAGCTTGGGGGGCTCTCAGGGGGCAAACGAGCAGTACTTC. It translates to CASSLGGSQGANEQYF.

A word on this clonotype: A junction end diverges from the germline sequence, so it may reflect a read error. The chain employs TRBV9 and TRBJ2-7; the match to TRBD1 covers 7 bases. The CDR3 contains 14 residues. CDR1 is SGDLS and CDR2 is YYNGEE in the germline V gene. CDR3 residues: CASSPRTGSYEQYF. CDR3 nucleotides: TGCGCCAGCAGCCCGAGGACAGGCTCCTACGAGCAGTACTTC.

CDR3 bases: TGTGCCAGCAGTGAAATAGGACTAGGGAGCAATCAGCCCCAGCATTTT. This sequence encodes CASSEIGLGSNQPQHF. The chain links TRBV2 to TRBJ1-5; no definite D call. There are 16 residues in the CDR3. V lost 2 bases and J lost 1, with 12 bases in between. Germline V CDR1 and CDR2: SNHLY, FYNNEI.

This clonotype was recorded many times. The V call is TRBV28, the J call TRBJ2-5; possibly TRBD1 for D (5 bases). Per germline, CDR1 MDHEN and CDR2 SYDVKM. Trimming took 5 bases from V and 7 from J, leaving 20 bases between them. There are 15 residues in the CDR3. This chain's CDR3 is CASSPTARMRGTQYF. CDR3 coding DNA: TGTGCCAGCAGTCCGACAGCGCGGATGAGAGGGACCCAGTACTTC.

This clonotype has ten or more counts. The chain uses TRBV5-1 and TRBJ2-7; D possibly uses TRBD1 or TRBD2 (5 bases each). The CDR3 sequence is 14 residues long. Trimming took 1 base from V and 5 from J, leaving 13 bases between them. Germline V gives CDR1 SGHRS, CDR2 YFSETQ. This CDR3 reads CASSLMGVGNEQYF. The CDR3 region has the DNA TGCGCCAGCAGCTTGATGGGGGTCGGGAACGAGCAGTACTTC.

The table lists this clonotype with many counts. The rearrangement uses TRBV7-6 and TRBJ1-6; possibly TRBD1 for D (6 bases). The CDR3 covers 14 residues. The V end lost 5 bases, the J end lost 9 bases, and 14 bases lay between the germline ends. Germline loops: CDR1 SGHVS, CDR2 FNYEAQ. The CDR3 region has the DNA TGTGCCAGCAGCCAGGACAGCCTGACTTCACCCCTCCACTTT. Its translation: CASSQDSLTSPLHF.

The CDR3 loop is CASSPPTGTGFGYTF. Written as DNA, the CDR3 is TGTGCCAGCAGCCCTCCCACCGGGACAGGGTTTGGCTACACCTTC. The chain carries TRBV11-3 and TRBJ1-2, with 9 bases lining up with TRBD1. The CDR3 is made up of 15 amino acids. V was clipped by 5 bases and J by 7 bases; unmatched bases: 11. Germline V gene sequence: CDR1 SGHNT, CDR2 YENEEA.